One sample yielded the 28 T cell receptor beta chains listed below, sequenced in a study of T cells in Graves' hyperthyroidism and ophthalmopathy. TCR beta CDR3 sequences were amplified from RNA transcripts. HTBI primers drove first-round RT-PCR of the TCR CDR3. TCRdb redid the calling of the multiplex PCR reads with MiXCR, one entry per CDR3 protein. The table includes hundreds of thousands of distinct CDR3 sequences, more than 15% detected once. The sequenced sample was blood. The receptors come from a woman in her 40s with Graves' ophthalmopathy.

Only a few counts were recorded for this clonotype. A much larger clone is a single base away; this may be a read error. The V and J genes are TRBV2 and TRBJ2-5; D gene uncertain. Germline V gene sequence: CDR1 SNHLY, CDR2 FYNNEI. This CDR3 spans 13 amino acids. CDR3 sequence: CASSGLDQEAQYF. CDR3 DNA: TGTGCCAGCAGTGGGCTCGACCAAGAGGCCCAGTACTTC.

The chain joins TRBV7-4 to TRBJ2-1, with 11 bases fitting TRBD2. Germline V gene sequence: CDR1 SGHVT, CDR2 SQSDAQ. The length of the CDR3 is 23 residues. V lost 0 bases and J lost 1; bases outside the gene matches: 20. CDR3 in amino acids: CASSLATKTTSGGPYQSYNEQFF. The CDR3 coding sequence is TGTGCCAGCAGCTTAGCGACCAAGACCACTAGCGGGGGACCATATCAATCCTACAATGAGCAGTTCTTC.

This clonotype has at least ten counts. The V gene is TRBV2, the J gene TRBJ2-1, with D possibly TRBD2 on 6 matching bases. Germline V lookup: CDR1 SNHLY, CDR2 FYNNEI. The ends were cut back, 1 base at V and 5 bases at J, with 12 bases in the middle. The CDR3 consists of 15 residues. The CDR3: CASSEGSSANNEQFF. Written as DNA, the CDR3 is TGTGCCAGCAGTGAAGGATCTAGCGCCAACAATGAGCAGTTCTTC.

This clonotype was seen at least ten times. The rearrangement links TRBV20-1 to TRBJ1-5, with TRBD1 identical over 8 bases. The CDR3 has 15 amino acids. With V trimmed by 6 bases and J by 3 bases, 10 bases remained unmatched. Germline lookup yields CDR1 DFQATT and CDR2 SNEGSKA (reference sequence). The CDR3 protein is CSARRQGTYNQPQHF. For the CDR3, the DNA is TGCAGTGCCCGACGACAGGGGACCTACAATCAGCCCCAGCATTTT.

This clonotype was seen many times. This CDR3 is CASSLLMRAGGREQYF. The CDR3 nucleotides are TGTGCCAGCTCGCTCCTCATGAGAGCGGGAGGGCGAGAGCAGTACTTC. The rearrangement uses TRBV18 and TRBJ2-7; 10 bases align to TRBD2. Germline V gene sequence: CDR1 KGHSH, CDR2 LQKENI. The CDR3 contains 16 residues. The V segment lost 6 bases and the J segment 7 bases; nucleotides outside the gene matches: 15.

This clonotype was detected many times. The J gene is TRBJ2-5, the V gene TRBV11-2; TRBD2 matches 8 bases. Trimming took 4 bases from V and 5 from J; bases not matched to a gene: 9. The germline V gene has CDR1 SGHAT and CDR2 FQNNGV. This CDR3 comprises 15 residues. In nucleotides, the CDR3 is TGTGCCAGCAGCTCCCACCGGGGGGGCCGGGAGACCCAGTACTTC. This sequence encodes CASSSHRGGRETQYF.

V gene TRBV9 combines with J gene TRBJ2-7; D may correspond to TRBD1 or TRBD2 (5 bases each). This CDR3 comprises 13 residues. The V gene's germline CDR1 is SGDLS and CDR2 YYNGEE. V was pared by 2 bases and J by 2 bases, with 8 bases between. The CDR3 spells CASSVGGPYEQYF. The CDR3 bases are TGTGCCAGCAGCGTTGGGGGACCCTACGAGCAGTACTTC.

The chain combines TRBV6-1 with TRBJ2-1; no firm D call. V lost 2 bases, J lost 4 bases, and 9 bases lay in between. CDR1 is MNHNS, CDR2 SASEGT, per germline. The CDR3 extends over 14 amino acids. CDR3 residues: CASSESVIYNEQFF. The CDR3 region has the DNA TGTGCCAGCAGTGAAAGTGTTATATACAATGAGCAGTTCTTC.

This clonotype was observed many times. The chain combines TRBV28 with TRBJ2-3; tentatively, D is TRBD2 (6 bases). Trimming pared 5 bases from V and 3 bases from J, leaving 9 bases between. This CDR3 has 13 amino acids. Germline CDR1 reads MDHEN; CDR2 reads SYDVKM. DNA for the CDR3: TGTGCCAGCAGTGGGGACTGGACAGATACGCAGTATTTT. Encoded protein: CASSGDWTDTQYF.

This clonotype was seen many times. The chain uses TRBV11-2 and TRBJ1-1; 9 bases agree with TRBD1. The CDR3 extends over 15 amino acids. The V and J ends lost 2 bases and 7 bases, in that order; junction bases with no gene match: 8. The germline gives CDR1 SGHAT, CDR2 FQNNGV. This CDR3 reads CASSLSAGTGYEAFF. DNA of the CDR3: TGTGCCAGCAGCTTATCGGCCGGGACAGGGTATGAAGCTTTCTTT.

This clonotype was counted many times. The rearrangement joins TRBV6-5 to TRBJ2-1, with 7 positions matching TRBD1. V trimming: 1 base; J trimming: 3 bases; junction bases outside the gene matches: 3. Germline CDR1 and CDR2: MNHEY and SVGAGI. This CDR3 region has 15 residues. CDR3 amino acids: CASSYYGTDYNEQFF. CDR3 DNA: TGTGCCAGCAGTTACTACGGGACAGACTACAATGAGCAGTTCTTC.

A few counts support this clonotype. The rearrangement uses TRBV13 and TRBJ2-1; 11 nucleotides agree with TRBD2. Germline values: CDR1 PRHDT, CDR2 FYEKMQ (reference sequence). With V trimmed by 1 base and J by 14 bases, 4 bases remained unmatched. The CDR3 has 13 amino acids. The CDR3 protein is CASSLAAGLAEFF. The DNA for the CDR3 is TGTGCCAGCAGCTTAGCTGCGGGACTAGCGGAGTTCTTC.

The chain recombines TRBV6-5 with TRBJ2-7; D perhaps matches TRBD1 (5 bases). This CDR3 spans 14 amino acids. CDR1 and CDR2 (germline): MNHEY, SVGAGI. With 0 bases removed from V and 0 bases from J, the gap between germline ends came to 6 bases. The CDR3 nucleotides read TGTGCCAGCAGTTACTCAGGGGACTCCTACGAGCAGTACTTC. Translating it yields CASSYSGDSYEQYF.

This clonotype has ten or more counts. CDR3 loop: CASSLTAGGETQYF. For the CDR3, the DNA is TGTGCCAGCAGCTTAACAGCTGGGGGAGAGACCCAGTACTTC. J is TRBJ2-5 and V is TRBV7-6; D possibly matches TRBD1 or TRBD2 (5 bases each). Germline lookup yields CDR1 SGHVS and CDR2 FNYEAQ. There are 14 residues in the CDR3. V was pared by 2 bases and J by 4 bases, with 11 bases between.

The V gene is TRBV19, the J gene TRBJ2-2; the match to TRBD2 covers 11 bases. There are 12 residues in the CDR3. CDR1 is LNHDA, CDR2 SQIVND, per germline (reference sequence). Trimming removed 8 bases from V and 9 bases from J; junction bases left unmatched: 2. The CDR3 is CASLAGGRELFF. As DNA, the CDR3 is TGTGCCAGTCTAGCGGGAGGACGGGAGCTGTTTTTT.

On this clonotype: One end of the junction fails to match germline, which may point to a read error. This chain links TRBV10-2 with TRBJ2-7; the D is unclear. This CDR3 has 12 residues. Per the germline V gene, CDR1 is WSHSY and CDR2 is SAAADI. The CDR3 DNA reads TGCGCCGGCAGTGGGCCGGAAAGGGAACAGTACTTC. It encodes CAGSGPEREQYF.

The rearrangement joins TRBV5-1 to TRBJ1-6, with a weak D call TRBD1 (5 bases). Germline values: CDR1 SGHRS, CDR2 YFSETQ. The CDR3 extends over 12 amino acids. The CDR3 DNA reads as TGCGGACGAAGAGGGGCCGGATCACCCCTCCACTTT. It codes for CGRRGAGSPLHF.

The J gene is TRBJ1-2, the V gene TRBV7-2; D may be TRBD1 (5 bases). Germline V gives CDR1 SGHTA, CDR2 FQGNSA. Trimming stripped 6 bases from V and 3 bases from J, with 17 bases between. There are 15 residues in the CDR3. The CDR3 protein is CASSLNPQGYYGYTF. CDR3 sequence (DNA): TGTGCCAGCAGTCTCAATCCCCAGGGTTACTATGGCTACACCTTC.

This clonotype was recorded many times. The chain combines TRBV6-5 with TRBJ1-1; D call uncertain. The ends were cut back, 0 bases at V and 0 bases at J, with 11 bases in the middle. This CDR3 is 16 amino acids long. Per the germline V gene, CDR1 is MNHEY and CDR2 is SVGAGI. CDR3 DNA: TGTGCCAGCAGTTACTCTACGCGGCGGCTGAACACTGAAGCTTTCTTT. It specifies CASSYSTRRLNTEAFF.

This clonotype was counted at least ten times. V usage is TRBV2 and J usage is TRBJ1-4; D remains ambiguous. The V end lost 4 bases, the J end lost 7 bases, and 10 bases lay between the germline ends. The CDR3 sequence is 13 residues long. Per germline, CDR1 SNHLY and CDR2 FYNNEI. CDR3 sequence reads: CASSVLRVEKLFF. The CDR3 DNA follows: TGTGCCAGCAGTGTATTGAGGGTTGAAAAACTGTTTTTT. The entire variable domain, with the rest obtained from reference TRBV2 and TRBJ1-4, is as follows: EPEVTQTPSHQVTQMGQEVILRCVPISNHLYFYWYRQILGQKVEFLVSFYNNEISEKSEIFDDQFSVERPDGSNFTLKIRSTKLEDSAMYFCASSVLRVEKLFFGSGTQLSVL.

This chain uses TRBV7-9 with TRBJ1-4; D remains unclear. CDR1 is SEHNR, CDR2 FQNEAQ, per germline (reference sequence). V was trimmed by 5 bases and J by 4 bases, leaving 11 bases between them. The CDR3 spans 14 residues. In nucleotides, the CDR3 is TGTGCCAGCAGCCCTAGCGGTTATAATGAAAAACTGTTTTTT. Its protein product is CASSPSGYNEKLFF.

This clonotype was found many times. V is TRBV11-2 and J is TRBJ2-3; 10 nucleotides line up with TRBD2. V dropped 5 bases and J dropped 4; count of bases not matched to a gene: 12. This CDR3 region has 17 residues. Germline values: CDR1 SGHAT, CDR2 FQNNGV. This CDR3 reads CASSRDLLAGVPDTQYF. DNA for the CDR3: TGTGCCAGCAGCCGAGATCTGCTAGCGGGGGTTCCAGATACGCAGTATTTT.

This clonotype was detected ten times or more. V gene TRBV15 combines with J gene TRBJ1-4; TRBD1 agrees at 7 bases. The CDR3 length is 15 residues. Germline V lookup: CDR1 LNHNV, CDR2 YYDKDF (reference sequence). With 0 bases clipped from V and 3 bases from J, the junction kept 1 base outside the gene matches. The DNA of the CDR3 is TGTGCCACCAGCAGAGACAGGGGGTCTAATGAAAAACTGTTTTTT. It specifies CATSRDRGSNEKLFF.

This chain links TRBV5-4 with TRBJ2-7; D is perhaps TRBD2 (6 bases). Deletions cut 2 bases from V and 1 base from J, with 13 bases between. This CDR3 is built from 15 residues. Germline CDR1 reads SGHNT; CDR2 reads YYREEE (reference sequence). The CDR3, as DNA: TGTGCCAGCAGCTTCGCCGGGAGTCTATCCTACGAGCAGTACTTC. Protein: CASSFAGSLSYEQYF. Based on the CDR3 plus reference TRBV5-4 and TRBJ2-7, the full variable domain is ETGVTQSPTHLIKTRGQQVTLRCSSQSGHNTVSWYQQALGQGPQFIFQYYREEENGRGNFPPRFSGLQFPNYSSELNVNALELDDSALYLCASSFAGSLSYEQYFGPGTRLTVT.

This clonotype has at least ten counts. The J gene is TRBJ2-3, the V gene TRBV6-2 or TRBV6-3; tentative D call: TRBD2 (6 bases). V was pared by 7 bases and J by 2 bases, with 22 bases between. This CDR3 has 17 residues. CDR1 is MNHEY and CDR2 is SVGEGT in the germline V gene. The CDR3 DNA reads TGTGCCAGCATAGCGGCCATGGGGGAACCCTCCACAGATACGCAGTATTTT. This translates into CASIAAMGEPSTDTQYF.

In its sample, this clonotype was seen many times. This chain links TRBV30 with TRBJ2-1; TRBD2 agrees at 9 bases. The CDR3 runs 14 residues. Trimming cost V 0 bases and J 9 bases; bases outside gene matches: 6. The germline CDR1 and CDR2 sequences are GTSNPN and SVGIG (reference sequence). The CDR3 DNA is TGTGCCTGGAGTGTACGGCGGGGGGGCGGTGAGCAGTTCTTC. This codes for CAWSVRRGGGEQFF.

At least ten counts were recorded for this clonotype. The chain carries TRBV20-1 and TRBJ1-1, with D tentatively TRBD1 (6 bases). The CDR3 runs 13 residues. Trimming stripped 5 bases from V and 8 bases from J, with 18 bases between. Germline V gene data show CDR1 as DFQATT and CDR2 as SNEGSKA (reference sequence). The DNA for the CDR3 is TGCAGTGCTCCTATGGGGCCAGACAGGGAAGCTTTCTTT. Amino acids: CSAPMGPDREAFF.

This clonotype was counted ten times or more. The V gene is TRBV20-1, the J gene TRBJ2-5; a possible D gene is TRBD2 (6 bases). The length of the CDR3 is 16 residues. Germline V gene sequence: CDR1 DFQATT, CDR2 SNEGSKA (reference sequence). With 0 bases removed from V and 1 base from J, the gap between germline ends came to 15 bases. In DNA, the CDR3 is TGCAGTGCTAGAGATCAGAAGCGGGCGCCCCAAGAGACCCAGTACTTC. This codes for CSARDQKRAPQETQYF.